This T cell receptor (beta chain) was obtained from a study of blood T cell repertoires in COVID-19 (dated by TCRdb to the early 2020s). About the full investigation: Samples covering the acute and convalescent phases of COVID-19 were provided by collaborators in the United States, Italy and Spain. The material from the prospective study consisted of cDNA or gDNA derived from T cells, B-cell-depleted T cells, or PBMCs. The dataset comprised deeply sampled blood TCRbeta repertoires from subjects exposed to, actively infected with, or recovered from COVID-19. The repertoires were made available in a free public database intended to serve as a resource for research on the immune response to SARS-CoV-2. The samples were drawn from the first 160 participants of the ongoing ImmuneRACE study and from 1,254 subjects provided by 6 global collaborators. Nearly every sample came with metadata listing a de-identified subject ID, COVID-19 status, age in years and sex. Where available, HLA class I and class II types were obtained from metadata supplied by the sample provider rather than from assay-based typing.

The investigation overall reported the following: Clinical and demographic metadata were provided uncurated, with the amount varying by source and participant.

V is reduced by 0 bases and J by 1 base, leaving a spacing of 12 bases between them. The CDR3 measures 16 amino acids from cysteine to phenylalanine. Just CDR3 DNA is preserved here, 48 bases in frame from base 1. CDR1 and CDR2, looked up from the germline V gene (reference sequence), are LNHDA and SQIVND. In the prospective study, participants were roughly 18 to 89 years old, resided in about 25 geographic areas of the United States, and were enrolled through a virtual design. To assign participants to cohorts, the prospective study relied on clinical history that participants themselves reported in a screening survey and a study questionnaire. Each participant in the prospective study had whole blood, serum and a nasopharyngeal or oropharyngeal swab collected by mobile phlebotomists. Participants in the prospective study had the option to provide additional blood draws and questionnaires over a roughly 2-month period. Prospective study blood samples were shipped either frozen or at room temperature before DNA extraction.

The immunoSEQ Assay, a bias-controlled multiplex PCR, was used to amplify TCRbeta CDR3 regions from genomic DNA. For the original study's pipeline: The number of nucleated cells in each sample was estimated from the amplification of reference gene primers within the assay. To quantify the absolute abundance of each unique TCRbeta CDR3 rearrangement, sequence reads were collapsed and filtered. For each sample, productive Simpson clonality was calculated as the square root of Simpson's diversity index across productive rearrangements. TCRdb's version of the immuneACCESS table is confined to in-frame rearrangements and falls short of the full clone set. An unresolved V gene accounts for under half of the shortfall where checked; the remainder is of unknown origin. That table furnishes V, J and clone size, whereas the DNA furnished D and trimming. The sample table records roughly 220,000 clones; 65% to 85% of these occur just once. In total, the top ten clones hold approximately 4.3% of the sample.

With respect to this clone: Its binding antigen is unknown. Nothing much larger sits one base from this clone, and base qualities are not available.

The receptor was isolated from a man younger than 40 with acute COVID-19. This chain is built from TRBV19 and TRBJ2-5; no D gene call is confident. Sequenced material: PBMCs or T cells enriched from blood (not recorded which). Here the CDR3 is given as CASSIDSRRGQETQYF. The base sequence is TGTGCCAGTAGTATAGATTCGAGAAGAGGCCAAGAGACCCAGTACTTC.